Presented here are 32 T cell receptor beta chains from one specimen sequenced in a study of OX40 agonist ivuxolimab in advanced cancers. The table came from immunoSEQ multiplex PCR; TCRdb's copy has only in-frame clones and leaves some out. The data show fewer than 80,000 clones, more than 80% seen once. Sequenced here: CD4+ or CD8+ T cells sorted from blood, sampled in a trial of the OX40 agonist ivuxolimab. These receptors all stem from an adult with an advanced solid tumor such as melanoma, head and neck, liver or kidney cancer.

DNA for the CDR3: TGTGCCAGCGCAAATGATTCCGGGGAGCTGTTTTTT. As protein: CASANDSGELFF. This chain links TRBV6-4 with TRBJ2-2; no definite D call. Trimming cost V 8 bases and J 6 bases, with 10 bases left between them. The CDR3 runs 12 residues. Germline loops: CDR1 MRHNA, CDR2 SNTAGT.

This chain connects TRBV6-4 to TRBJ2-1; no firm D call. Germline CDR1 reads MRHNA; CDR2 reads SNTAGT. Trimming cost V 4 bases and J 2 bases, with 12 bases left between them. This CDR3 is 15 amino acids long. The CDR3 spells CASSARHPTYNEQFF. DNA of the CDR3: TGTGCCAGCAGTGCTCGACACCCTACCTACAATGAGCAGTTCTTC.

The CDR3 region has the DNA TGCGCCAGCAGCCCGAAGGGTCCTCCGGCTTCTAACTATGGCTACACCTTC. Translated: CASSPKGPPASNYGYTF. The chain carries TRBV4-3 and TRBJ1-2, with D unresolved. Germline V gene sequence: CDR1 LGHNA, CDR2 YSLEER. The CDR3 length is 17 residues. V was trimmed by 4 bases and J by 0 bases, leaving 18 bases between them.

The chain has TRBV6-5 and TRBJ2-3; the match to TRBD2 covers 12 bases. Per germline, CDR1 MNHEY and CDR2 SVGAGI. The V gene end was trimmed by 6 bases and the J gene end by 1 base; junction bases not matched to a gene: 2. CDR3 length equals 15 residues. CDR3 nucleotides: TGTGCCAGCAGCCGACTAGCGGGGGGCACAGATACGCAGTATTTT. This sequence encodes CASSRLAGGTDTQYF.

The chain joins TRBV7-9 to TRBJ2-3, with TRBD2 matching 15 bases. The length of the CDR3 is 16 residues. The germline CDR1 and CDR2 sequences are SEHNR and FQNEAQ (reference sequence). The V gene end was trimmed by 5 bases and the J gene end by 4 bases; junction bases not matched to a gene: 4. The CDR3 coding sequence is TGTGCCAGCAGCCGGACTAGCGGGAGGGATGCAGATACGCAGTATTTT. Translating it yields CASSRTSGRDADTQYF.

This clone has just one count. V and J are TRBV4-1 and TRBJ2-1, with D possibly matching TRBD1 (5 bases). Trimming removed 6 bases from V and 1 base from J, with 7 bases in between. Germline V gene sequence: CDR1 MGHRA, CDR2 YSYEKL. The length of the CDR3 is 13 residues. The DNA for the CDR3 is TGCGCCAGCAGAGGGGATTCCTACAATGAGCAGTTCTTC. It yields the protein CASRGDSYNEQFF.

The chain recombines TRBV19 with TRBJ2-2; D is possibly TRBD2 (5 bases). Germline V CDR1 and CDR2: LNHDA, SQIVND (reference sequence). The V end was cut by 5 bases, the J end by 0 bases, with 7 bases between. CDR3 length: 14 residues. CDR3 in DNA: TGTGCCAGTAGTTTCGGGGCGAACACCGGGGAGCTGTTTTTT. This gives the protein CASSFGANTGELFF.

V gene TRBV19 combines with J gene TRBJ1-4; 9 bases align to TRBD1. The ends lost 4 bases at V and 7 bases at J; junction bases unmatched: 4. Germline CDR1 and CDR2: LNHDA and SQIVND (reference sequence). The CDR3 has 14 residues. DNA for the CDR3: TGTGCCAGTAGTACCGGGACAGGGTCTGAAAAACTGTTTTTT. Translated, it gives CASSTGTGSEKLFF.

The chain joins TRBV4-1 to TRBJ2-7, with 7 bases matching TRBD1. The germline CDR1 and CDR2 sequences are MGHRA and YSYEKL. J gave up 7 bases and V 0 bases, and 9 bases lay outside the gene matches. The CDR3 contains 15 residues. CDR3 protein: CASSQDRQGVGEQYF. The CDR3 coding sequence is TGCGCCAGCAGCCAAGATCGGCAGGGGGTTGGGGAGCAGTACTTC.

The genes are TRBV6-6 and TRBJ1-1; the D gene is possibly TRBD1 (5 bases). Germline-derived CDR1 and CDR2 are MNHNY and SVGAGI (reference sequence). The CDR3 extends over 16 amino acids. V was clipped by 0 bases and J by 1 base, with 12 bases between them. The DNA for the CDR3 is TGTGCCAGCAGTTACTCACTAGGGACCCAGAACACTGAAGCTTTCTTT. Translated, it gives CASSYSLGTQNTEAFF.

Concerning this clone itself: This CDR3 is also generated by other DNA sequences in the sample. The chain carries TRBV29-1 and TRBJ2-1; weak D call: TRBD2 (6 bases). Deletions cut 4 bases from V and 5 bases from J, with 24 bases between. From germline, CDR1 is SQVTM and CDR2 ANQGSEA. CDR3 length: 17 residues. The CDR3 nucleotides are TGCAGCGTTGTCCAGACGATTCCGTCGACTAGGCACAATGAGCAGTTCTTC. Translated: CSVVQTIPSTRHNEQFF.

CDR3 region: CASEGGNEQFF. The CDR3 DNA sequence: TGTGCCAGCGAGGGGGGCAATGAGCAGTTCTTC. The V and J genes are TRBV6-5 and TRBJ2-1; D is perhaps TRBD1 or TRBD2 (6 bases each). The CDR3 sequence is 11 residues long. V was shortened by 8 bases and J by 6 bases, with 8 bases between the two germline ends. From germline, CDR1 is MNHEY and CDR2 SVGAGI.

V and J are TRBV19 and TRBJ1-1; TRBD1 matches 10 bases. CDR1 LNHDA and CDR2 SQIVND come from the germline V gene (reference sequence). This CDR3 has 14 amino acids. J was trimmed by 6 bases and V by 4 bases; bases with no gene match: 5. The CDR3 protein is CASSTGQGSAEAFF. DNA of the CDR3: TGTGCCAGTAGTACGGGACAGGGGAGCGCTGAAGCTTTCTTT.

J is TRBJ2-5 and V is TRBV11-2, with D perhaps TRBD1 (5 bases). This CDR3 has 15 amino acids. Looked up from germline, CDR1 is SGHAT and CDR2 is FQNNGV. V lost 2 bases to trimming and J lost 5 bases, with 15 bases between them. The CDR3 DNA is TGTGCCAGCAGCTTAATCCAGGGCCGTTCGGAGACCCAGTACTTC. This gives the protein CASSLIQGRSETQYF.

This clone was counted a single time. This chain links TRBV10-3 with TRBJ2-7, with TRBD1 as a possible D gene (6 bases). Germline CDR1 reads ENHRY; CDR2 reads SYGVKD. The CDR3 is made up of 17 amino acids. Trimming shortened V by 2 bases and J by 0 bases, and 17 bases separated the two germline ends. CDR3 residues: CAISEQVGQGHSYEQYF. For the CDR3, the DNA is TGTGCCATCAGTGAGCAGGTCGGGCAGGGGCACTCCTACGAGCAGTACTTC.

This clone showed up just a few times. This chain connects TRBV28 to TRBJ2-1; 12 bases agree with TRBD2. V lost 3 bases to trimming and J lost 8 bases; unmatched junction nucleotides: 8. This CDR3 is 16 amino acids long. The germline gives CDR1 MDHEN, CDR2 SYDVKM. The CDR3 region is CASSFGTSGPKDEQFF. CDR3 sequence (DNA): TGTGCCAGCAGTTTCGGGACTAGCGGGCCGAAGGATGAGCAGTTCTTC.

The chain carries TRBV6-6 and TRBJ1-5; TRBD1 aligns across 9 bases. V was clipped by 6 bases and J by 6 bases; unmatched bases: 12. From germline, CDR1 is MNHNY and CDR2 SVGAGI (reference sequence). There are 16 residues in the CDR3. The CDR3 DNA sequence: TGTGCCAGCAGGCCACCGGGACAGGGTTTGGGTCAGCCCCAGCATTTT. Its translation: CASRPPGQGLGQPQHF.

V usage is TRBV27 and J usage is TRBJ1-2, with D possibly being TRBD1 (5 bases). This CDR3 contains 15 residues. Germline V lookup: CDR1 MNHEY, CDR2 SMNVEV (reference sequence). The ends were cut back, 5 bases at V and 8 bases at J, with 21 bases in the middle. This CDR3 reads CASSPLPWQGWGYTF. In nucleotides, the CDR3 is TGTGCCAGCAGTCCCCTCCCGTGGCAGGGTTGGGGCTACACCTTC.

The gene calls are TRBV7-9 and TRBJ2-7; maybe TRBD1 (6 bases). The V and J ends lost 4 bases and 0 bases respectively, with 13 bases between them. The CDR3 runs to 15 residues. Per germline, CDR1 SEHNR and CDR2 FQNEAQ (reference sequence). In DNA form, the CDR3 reads TGTGCCAGCAGCTGGCGGACAGATAACTCCTACGAGCAGTACTTC. Its protein is CASSWRTDNSYEQYF.

The chain uses TRBV19 and TRBJ2-2; tentative D call: TRBD2 (6 bases). This CDR3 is 15 amino acids long. The V end was cut by 8 bases, the J end by 5 bases, with 18 bases between. Germline loops: CDR1 LNHDA, CDR2 SQIVND (reference sequence). The CDR3 bases are TGTGCCAGTTACTCTACGCTCGGGGGTACCGGGGAGCTGTTTTTT. This sequence encodes CASYSTLGGTGELFF.

The sample holds one count of this clone. The CDR3 loop is CASSGGTWGLAGVAVIQYF. In nucleotides, the CDR3 is TGTGCCAGCAGTGGGGGGACCTGGGGACTAGCGGGAGTGGCTGTCATTCAGTACTTC. J is TRBJ2-4 and V is TRBV27; 14 bases map to TRBD2. The germline CDR1 and CDR2 sequences are MNHEY and SMNVEV (reference sequence). The CDR3 extends over 19 amino acids. V dropped 5 bases and J dropped 9; count of bases not matched to a gene: 18.

J is TRBJ2-3 and V is TRBV4-3, with 13 bases fitting TRBD2. Per germline, CDR1 LGHNA and CDR2 YSLEER. The length of the CDR3 is 18 residues. Trimming took 4 bases from V and 0 from J; bases not matched to a gene: 7. The CDR3: CASSPGLAGLSSTDTQYF. CDR3 in DNA: TGCGCCAGCAGCCCGGGACTAGCGGGATTATCTAGCACAGATACGCAGTATTTT.

A note on this clone: This same CDR3 is encoded by further DNA sequences in the sample. V is TRBV7-9 and J is TRBJ2-7; the match to TRBD2 covers 10 bases. The CDR3 runs to 15 residues. Losses at the gene ends were 1 base for V and 6 bases for J; bases not matched to a gene: 6. Germline V gives CDR1 SEHNR, CDR2 FQNEAQ (reference sequence). DNA for the CDR3: TGTGCCAGCAGCTTAGGCCTAGCGGGAGTAATCGAGCAGTACTTC. This translates into CASSLGLAGVIEQYF.

V gene TRBV19 combines with J gene TRBJ1-2; unclear D gene. Trimming cost V 0 bases and J 3 bases, with 14 bases left between them. This CDR3 is 16 amino acids long. In germline, CDR1 is LNHDA, CDR2 SQIVND (reference sequence). CDR3 protein: CASSIDLSSLDYGYTF. As DNA, the CDR3 is TGTGCCAGTAGTATAGATCTATCCTCCCTTGACTATGGCTACACCTTC.

Notes on this clone: The same CDR3 also results from other DNA sequences found in this sample. V and J are TRBV2 and TRBJ1-5, with 7 nucleotides matching TRBD1. J lost 1 base, V lost 1 base, and 1 base had no gene match. Looked up from germline, CDR1 is SNHLY and CDR2 is FYNNEI. CDR3 length: 15 amino acids. The CDR3 sequence: CASSEGQGSNQPQHF. In nucleotides, the CDR3 is TGTGCCAGCAGTGAAGGACAGGGAAGCAATCAGCCCCAGCATTTT.

The chain employs TRBV7-9 and TRBJ1-1, with TRBD1 matching over 7 bases. V lost 4 bases, J lost 3 bases, and 2 bases stayed unmatched. The germline CDR1 and CDR2 sequences are SEHNR and FQNEAQ (reference sequence). CDR3 length: 13 residues. The CDR3 loop is CASSSGQYTEAFF. CDR3 DNA: TGTGCCAGCAGCTCGGGACAGTACACTGAAGCTTTCTTT. Variable domain in full (rest from reference TRBV7-9 and TRBJ1-1): DTGVSQNPRHKITKRGQNVTFRCDPISEHNRLYWYRQTLGQGPEFLTYFQNEAQLEKSRLLSDRFSAERPKGSFSTLEIQRTEQGDSAMYLCASSSGQYTEAFFGQGTRLTVV.

This clone showed up just once. V is TRBV7-7 and J is TRBJ2-1; D unresolved. The CDR3 has 12 residues. Germline loops: CDR1 SSHAT, CDR2 FNYEAQ (reference sequence). The CDR3 nucleotides read TGTGCTACCGCGGCCCTTTACAATGAGCAGTTCTTC. This sequence encodes CATAALYNEQFF.

The gene calls are TRBV27 and TRBJ2-2; tentative D call: TRBD2 (5 bases). This CDR3 comprises 12 residues. Looked up from germline, CDR1 is MNHEY and CDR2 is SMNVEV (reference sequence). Trimming removed 7 bases at V and 5 bases at J, with 8 bases between. The CDR3 DNA is TGTGCCAGCATAACTAGAACCGGGGAGCTGTTTTTT. Protein: CASITRTGELFF.

This clone has just one count. The chain couples TRBV5-6 to TRBJ1-1, with D possibly matching TRBD1 (6 bases). This CDR3 has 15 amino acids. The V end was cut by 0 bases, the J end by 5 bases, with 14 bases between. Germline V CDR1 and CDR2: SGHDT, YYEEEE. The CDR3 DNA follows: TGTGCCAGCAGCTTGGTGGGGCAGGGGACGACTGAAGCTTTCTTT. This translates into CASSLVGQGTTEAFF.

The chain couples TRBV7-6 to TRBJ1-1; TRBD1 is a possible D gene (5 bases). The CDR3 totals 13 residues. The germline V gene has CDR1 SGHVS and CDR2 FNYEAQ. V lost 0 bases and J lost 13, with 15 bases in between. The DNA of the CDR3 is TGTGCCAGCAGCTTAGCAGAAGGGGATATGAATTTCTTT. Translation: CASSLAEGDMNFF.

V is TRBV28 and J is TRBJ1-2, with unresolved D. The V gene lost 6 bases and the J gene lost 4 bases, with 15 bases spanning the gap. Germline values: CDR1 MDHEN, CDR2 SYDVKM. There are 14 residues in the CDR3. The CDR3 sequence is CASRLRVRGYGYTF. DNA for the CDR3: TGTGCCAGCAGGCTCCGCGTGCGGGGCTATGGCTACACCTTC.

The chain joins TRBV4-2 to TRBJ2-1; TRBD2 matches 10 bases. The CDR3 is 17 amino acids. V lost 3 bases, J lost 7 bases, and 12 bases stayed unmatched. Per germline, CDR1 LGHNA and CDR2 YNFKEQ. The CDR3 nucleotides read TGTGCCAGCAGCCATGGGTACTCTCTAGCGGGGGTTAATGAGCAGTTCTTC. It encodes CASSHGYSLAGVNEQFF.